These 21 T cell receptor beta chains were sequenced from one sample in a study of T cell responses to AZD1222 COVID-19 vaccine. Libraries were prepared by immunoSEQ multiplex PCR; TCRdb keeps only in-frame clonotypes and omits some of them. The sample records roughly 100,000 clones, 85% to 90% being singletons. Specimen: peripheral blood, collected on day 0 of AZD1222 vaccination. These receptors were obtained from an adult in good health.

In nucleotides, the CDR3 is TGTGCCAGCAAACCGGGCCCCAGGAGGAATCAGCCCCAGCATTTT. Translation gives CASKPGPRRNQPQHF. The V call is TRBV28, the J call TRBJ1-5; D ambiguous. The V gene lost 7 bases and the J gene lost 4 bases, with 17 bases spanning the gap. There are 15 residues in the CDR3. CDR1 MDHEN and CDR2 SYDVKM come from the germline V gene.

This chain uses TRBV28 with TRBJ1-5; a weak D match, TRBD1 (5 bases). V lost 5 bases, J lost 0 bases, and 11 bases lay in between. CDR1 is MDHEN, CDR2 SYDVKM, per germline. The CDR3 contains 15 residues. The chain's CDR3 is CASSRDRNSNQPQHF. CDR3 DNA: TGTGCCAGCAGTCGGGACCGCAATAGCAATCAGCCCCAGCATTTT. The complete variable domain, with remaining parts taken from reference TRBV28 and TRBJ1-5, reads DVKVTQSSRYLVKRTGEKVFLECVQDMDHENMFWYRQDPGLGLRLIYFSYDVKMKEKGDIPEGYSVSREKKERFSLILESASTNQTSMYLCASSRDRNSNQPQHFGDGTRLSIL.

This clone turned up a few times. J is TRBJ2-6 and V is TRBV4-1; no clear D gene. Germline V lookup: CDR1 MGHRA, CDR2 YSYEKL. The CDR3 sequence is 11 residues long. Trimming took 0 bases from V and 15 from J, leaving 6 bases between them. The CDR3, as DNA: TGCGCCAGCAGCCAAGAGAACTACCTGACTTTC. It is translated as CASSQENYLTF.

The J gene is TRBJ1-4, the V gene TRBV7-9; 8 nucleotides line up with TRBD1. Germline V gives CDR1 SEHNR, CDR2 FQNEAQ (reference sequence). V trimming: 5 bases; J trimming: 7 bases; junction bases outside the gene matches: 6. The CDR3 loop spans 14 amino acids. CDR3 nucleotide sequence: TGTGCCAGCAGCCCCGGACAGGGAAGTGAAAAACTGTTTTTT. Its translation is CASSPGQGSEKLFF.

This clone came up once. Other DNA sequences of this sample code for an identical CDR3. CDR3 residues: CASSLSGEQYF. In DNA form, the CDR3 reads TGTGCCAGCAGTTTAAGTGGGGAGCAGTACTTC. V usage is TRBV28 and J usage is TRBJ2-7; the D is unclear. The CDR3 extends over 11 amino acids. CDR1 is MDHEN, CDR2 SYDVKM, per germline. With 2 bases removed from V and 7 bases from J, the gap between germline ends came to 6 bases.

The rearrangement links TRBV2 to TRBJ1-1, with 8 bases matching TRBD1. The CDR3 extends over 16 amino acids. Germline CDR1 SNHLY, CDR2 FYNNEI. The trim removed 4 bases at V and 4 bases at J, leaving 11 bases unmatched. The CDR3 is CASSVLLQGAGTEAFF. DNA for the CDR3: TGTGCCAGCAGTGTCCTCCTTCAGGGGGCGGGCACTGAAGCTTTCTTT.

This clone was observed a handful of times. The CDR3 loop is CASSQGQGVDSPLHF. The DNA of the CDR3 is TGCGCCAGCAGCCAAGGACAGGGGGTAGATTCACCCCTCCACTTT. The chain links TRBV4-1 to TRBJ1-6; 9 positions match TRBD1. The J segment lost 8 bases and the V segment lost 1 base, leaving 3 bases of the junction unmatched. Per the germline V gene, CDR1 is MGHRA and CDR2 is YSYEKL. This CDR3 spans 15 amino acids.

The CDR3 region is CASSPLGLAVSYEQYF. CDR3 in DNA: TGTGCCAGTAGTCCCCTTGGGCTAGCGGTCTCCTACGAGCAGTACTTC. This chain uses TRBV19 with TRBJ2-7; TRBD2 matches 7 bases. Germline V gene lookup returns CDR1 LNHDA and CDR2 SQIVND (reference sequence). The junction had 10 bases not matched to a gene; V was cut back by 5 bases and J by 0 bases. This CDR3 comprises 16 residues.

The V gene is TRBV6-2 or TRBV6-3, the J gene TRBJ2-1, with 10 bases aligning to TRBD1. The CDR3 spans 15 residues. V was clipped by 4 bases and J by 7 bases; unmatched bases: 7. Germline CDR1 reads MNHEY; CDR2 reads SVGEGT. CDR3 DNA sequence: TGTGCCAGCAGTTTGGGACAGGGGTCCGAAAATGAGCAGTTCTTC. Translating gives CASSLGQGSENEQFF.

This clone was detected only a few times. This same CDR3 is encoded by further DNA sequences in the sample. The chain carries TRBV2 and TRBJ1-1, with no clear D. The CDR3 runs 13 residues. Germline CDR1 reads SNHLY; CDR2 reads FYNNEI. V shed 2 bases and J shed 1 base, with 5 bases lying between them. The CDR3 loop is CASSELENTEAFF. DNA for the CDR3: TGTGCCAGCAGTGAATTAGAGAACACTGAAGCTTTCTTT.

As DNA, the CDR3 is TGTGCCAGCAGCCCCCCCGGGGAGACCCAGTACTTC. Amino acid sequence: CASSPPGETQYF. The chain joins TRBV11-1 to TRBJ2-5; D call uncertain. V was trimmed by 5 bases and J by 5 bases, leaving 9 bases between them. Germline CDR1 SGHAT, CDR2 FQDESV (reference sequence). The CDR3 length is 12 residues.

This clone occurred a few times. CDR3: CASSIDRAGLEYGYTF. As DNA, the CDR3 is TGTGCCAGTAGTATAGATCGGGCCGGGTTAGAATATGGCTACACCTTC. This rearrangement joins TRBV19 to TRBJ1-2; D gene ambiguous. The CDR3 contains 16 residues. V lost 0 bases to trimming and J lost 5 bases, with 16 bases between them. Germline V gene data show CDR1 as LNHDA and CDR2 as SQIVND (reference sequence).

This chain uses TRBV9 with TRBJ2-2, with D perhaps TRBD1 or TRBD2 (5 bases each). Per germline, CDR1 SGDLS and CDR2 YYNGEE. Trimming removed 6 bases from V and 6 bases from J, with 12 bases in between. This CDR3 spans 13 amino acids. The CDR3 region has the DNA TGTGCCAGCAAGCGAGGGGCTGCCGGGGAGCTGTTTTTT. Protein sequence: CASKRGAAGELFF.

The chain uses TRBV6-1 and TRBJ1-2, with 10 bases matching TRBD1. Germline values: CDR1 MNHNS, CDR2 SASEGT. The V and J ends lost 1 base and 4 bases, in that order; junction bases with no gene match: 0. There are 14 residues in the CDR3. CDR3 coding DNA: TGTGCCAGCAGTGAAGGGACAGGGGGCTATGGCTACACCTTC. Protein: CASSEGTGGYGYTF.

CDR3 amino acids: CASSPLGLANEKLFF. The CDR3 region has the DNA TGTGCCAGCTCACCACTGGGGTTGGCTAATGAAAAACTGTTTTTT. This chain joins TRBV18 and TRBJ1-4, with D uncertain. This CDR3 is built from 15 residues. V was clipped by 1 base and J by 3 bases, with 9 bases between them. Germline loops: CDR1 KGHSH, CDR2 LQKENI.

V is TRBV6-5 and J is TRBJ1-5, with 7 bases aligning to TRBD1. Germline V gene data show CDR1 as MNHEY and CDR2 as SVGAGI. J was trimmed by 2 bases and V by 7 bases; bases with no gene match: 5. The CDR3 extends over 14 amino acids. The CDR3 nucleotides are TGTGCCAGCAAGGGGGCGTCGGGCAATCAGCCCCAGCATTTT. This translates into CASKGASGNQPQHF.

The chain employs TRBV7-9 and TRBJ2-2, with D perhaps matching TRBD2 (7 bases). CDR3 length: 16 residues. Germline CDR1 reads SEHNR; CDR2 reads FQNEAQ (reference sequence). Trimming left V 5 bases short and J 4 bases short, with 17 bases between. CDR3 DNA: TGTGCCAGCAGCCCGCCGGGGGCGGGAGTCACCGGGGAGCTGTTTTTT. Its translation: CASSPPGAGVTGELFF.

This sequence joins TRBV27 and TRBJ1-5; 7 bases are shared with TRBD1. After removal of 6 bases from V and 3 bases from J, the junction contained 11 bases not matched to a gene. Germline V lookup: CDR1 MNHEY, CDR2 SMNVEV (reference sequence). The CDR3 loop spans 16 amino acids. The CDR3 DNA follows: TGTGCCAGCAGAAGGGGGGCTGGGACAGACAATCAGCCCCAGCATTTT. It is translated as CASRRGAGTDNQPQHF.

The rearrangement uses TRBV9 and TRBJ2-3, with D perhaps matching TRBD1 (6 bases). There are 15 residues in the CDR3. Germline V gene sequence: CDR1 SGDLS, CDR2 YYNGEE. Trimming cost V 3 bases and J 5 bases, with 16 bases left between them. The CDR3 here is CASSEGTRRGDTQYF. CDR3 nucleotides: TGTGCCAGCAGCGAGGGGACACGCCGGGGAGATACGCAGTATTTT.

The chain recombines TRBV12-3 or TRBV12-4 with TRBJ2-5, with D perhaps matching TRBD1 (5 bases). With 2 bases removed from V and 3 bases from J, the gap between germline ends came to 7 bases. This CDR3 is 13 amino acids long. CDR3 loop: CASSLQGEETQYF. CDR3 DNA: TGTGCCAGCAGTTTACAGGGTGAAGAGACCCAGTACTTC.

V gene TRBV3-1 (or the pseudogene TRBV3-2) combines with J gene TRBJ2-5, with TRBD2 matching 7 bases. V shed 1 base and J 2 bases; nucleotides not matched to a gene: 16. The germline V gene encodes CDR1 LGHDT and CDR2 YNNKEL (reference sequence). The CDR3 is 19 residues long. In DNA form, the CDR3 reads TGTGCCAGCAGCCAAGGGGGGGGAGCAGGTCACAGTAAACAAGAGACCCAGTACTTC. Its translation: CASSQGGGAGHSKQETQYF.